This T cell receptor beta chain came from a study of T cell repertoires in cytomegalovirus infection. TCRdb reprocessed the reads with MiXCR, giving one entry per CDR3 protein. The sample yields 700,000 to 950,000 distinct CDR3 sequences, approximately 32% seen once. Study-wide points: Cumulative frequency of public TCR beta families picked out carriers of CMV plus the relevant HLA. The ex vivo response showed dominance by HLA-C-restricted CMV-specific TCR beta clonotypes.

This clonotype has only a few counts. The target antigen is unknown. V lost 3 bases and J 2 bases, leaving 13 bases between the germline ends. The CDR3 contains 15 residues. Germline V lookup: CDR1 MNHEY, CDR2 SVGEGT. Sequencing used cultured CD8+ T cells from PBMCs, obtained from culture after CMV antigen stimulation. This sequence was found in a human donor in good health (CMV status not recorded). Some clones in this sample may be carry-over from other donors' samples. The chain couples TRBV6-2 or TRBV6-3 to TRBJ1-1; D ambiguous. As DNA, the CDR3 is TGTGCCAGCAGTTATTGGGAGTCAGCTAACACTGAAGCTTTCTTT. Translating it yields CASSYWESANTEAFF.